This T cell receptor (beta chain) comes out of a study of PD-L1 blockade in urothelial cancer (dated by TCRdb to 2017 to 2019). Study-wide context: All patients started therapy in about 2014 and received atezolizumab 1,200 mg intravenously every 3 weeks. About 90% of the 29 patients were identified as males with urothelial cancer of bladder origin, and a prior smoking history was reported by 18 of 29 patients. Patients had an ECOG performance status of 0 or 1 and had received between 0 and 3 prior chemotherapy regimens. Blood samples were analyzed at two time points: 3 weeks after treatment start (second dose) and 6 weeks after treatment start. A median of about 150,000 T cells and tens of thousands of unique TCRs was obtained from blood samples, and a median clonality of roughly 0.08 was observed. Somatic, immune and clinical correlates of response to PD-L1 blockade with atezolizumab in urothelial cancer were the focus of an exploratory multi-omic analysis. Pretreatment tumor samples, along with matched peripheral blood serially collected before and after atezolizumab treatment, were subjected to TCR sequencing. Progression-free survival longer than 6 months counted as durable clinical benefit, and TCR features were additionally tested against both progression-free and overall survival. Whole exome sequencing and RNA sequencing of pretreatment tumors were performed alongside TCR sequencing in the same patients. Durable clinical benefit was achieved by nine patients but not by the remaining 20. Pretreatment blood TCR-seq was available for under 35 patients, at least one posttreatment blood collection was obtained for about 25 patients, and tumor TCR-seq was available for about 25 patients. Here is what the overall study found, with its caveats: Because of the small sample size (n ≈ 28) and the many exploratory analyses performed, the results are intended to be regarded as hypothesis-generating. A pretreatment peripheral blood TCR clonality below the median was linked to improved progression-free and overall survival. Patients with durable benefit showed greater expansion of tumor-associated TCR clones in peripheral blood 3 weeks after starting treatment (n = 22, p = 0.022).

As concerns this clone: Its antigen is currently not known. No base-level quality is on record; no much larger clone is a single base apart.

This sample's time point label indicates: pretreatment peripheral blood. The cohort included about 30 patients with locally advanced or metastatic urothelial carcinoma who were treated at Memorial Sloan Kettering on a trial protocol. Peripheral blood mononuclear cells were collected from each patient pretreatment and during treatment, giving between 1 and 8 total time points per patient. The Qiagen DNeasy Blood extraction kit was used to purify genomic DNA from total PBMCs and tumor samples. PBMCs were collected pretreatment and during treatment and were isolated and stored as previously described. Based on the germline V gene (reference sequence), the CDR1 and CDR2 sequences are SGHNT and YYREEE. The CDR3, cysteine through phenylalanine, is 14 amino acids long. Left in the record is the CDR3 DNA by itself, 42 bases read in frame from the first base. V lost 0 bases and J lost 4 bases; the stretch between them is 10 bases long.

To estimate absolute template abundance from read counts, synthetic TCR analog templates were spiked into each PCR. The immunoSEQ assay was used to amplify TCRbeta CDR3 regions from genomic DNA with bias-controlled V and J gene primers. Sequencing of rearranged TCRbeta segments was done at approximately 20X coverage. On the authors' methods: Clustering was used to correct sequencing errors, and CDR3s were annotated against IMGT so that V, D and J genes could be assigned. Downstream analyses used only productive TCRbeta rearrangements and left out out-of-frame or stop-codon sequences. Clonality was computed as one minus Shannon entropy normalized by the log of the number of unique productive sequences. Fisher's exact test with Benjamini-Hochberg correction, at a threshold of adjusted p below 0.01, was used to find clones that differed between time points or between blood and tumor. The clones in this table, taken by TCRdb from immuneACCESS, are in-frame only. Not every clone is retained; where verified, under half of the shortfall comes from an unresolved V gene, and the cause of the rest is unknown. V, J and clone size are those of that table, while D and trimming were read from the DNA. In this sample the table shows roughly 47,000 clones, 79% of which occur a single time. The ten biggest clones cover 8% to 13% of the sample.

The receptor was isolated from a man between 65 and 79 years old with urothelial cancer. The rearrangement combines TRBV5-4 with TRBJ1-2; the D gene is unclear. The sample consisted of PBMCs, taken around atezolizumab (anti-PD-L1) treatment. The CDR3 region has the sequence CASSLATVPYGYTF. The DNA sequence is as follows: TGTGCCAGCAGCTTGGCAACGGTGCCCTATGGCTACACCTTC.